Reported below is one T cell receptor beta chain. Its antigen is not known. This sample is drawn from a study of yellow fever vaccine responses in identical twins. The CDR3 contains 15 residues. Germline V CDR1 and CDR2: MNHEY, SVGEGT. The J segment lost 4 bases and the V segment lost 6 bases, leaving 8 bases of the junction unmatched. Each CDR3 protein is one row after TCRdb ran MiXCR on the RT-PCR reads. This sample yields around 3,500 distinct CDR3 sequences, of which about 80% are seen a single time; 3.7% belongs to the top ten. Study results and caveats: It has been reported that, in twins, the vaccine T cell response seemed partly convergent and partly personalized.

The clonotype comes from a woman aged 18-29 years who received the yellow fever vaccine. The chain uses TRBV6-2 or TRBV6-3 and TRBJ2-7; 11 positions match TRBD1. This sample comprised T cells from blood (PBMCs), unsorted or a sorted subset (not recorded which), obtained before or after yellow fever vaccination (not recorded which). For the CDR3, the DNA is TGTGCCAGCAGCCCACCCGGGACAGGGGGTTACGAGCAGTACTTC. This translates into CASSPPGTGGYEQYF.